Presented here are 9 T cell receptor beta chains from one specimen sequenced in a study of regulatory T cells in long-lasting Graves disease. Researchers made TCR beta libraries by using iRepertoire HTBI primers and running Arm-PCR on CDR3 regions. Each CDR3 protein is one row after TCRdb ran MiXCR on the multiplex PCR reads. The table includes roughly 610,000 distinct CDR3 sequences, under 20% detected once. Time point in this sample: newly diagnosed GD, antithyroid drugs for less than 3 months. After RNA was extracted from PBMCs, the TCR library was made from it. These data were also filed under a second study, of T cells in Graves' hyperthyroidism and ophthalmopathy.

The sample here was peripheral blood mononuclear cells (PBMCs), taken at new diagnosis, from a patient treated with antithyroid drugs. The receptors originated from a young woman with Graves disease.

This clonotype was seen a few times. The V and J genes are TRBV19 and TRBJ1-5; 9 nucleotides match TRBD1. Germline assignment: CDR1 LNHDA and CDR2 SQIVND (reference sequence). This CDR3 is built from 15 residues. After removal of 5 bases from V and 6 bases from J, the junction contained 8 bases not matched to a gene. The CDR3 sequence is CASSLLQGAVQPQHF. CDR3 sequence (DNA): TGTGCCAGTAGTCTACTACAGGGGGCTGTTCAGCCCCAGCATTTT. The variable domain in full, completed from reference TRBV19 and TRBJ1-5, reads DGGITQSPKYLFRKEGQNVTLSCEQNLNHDAMYWYRQDPGQGLRLIYYSQIVNDFQKGDIAEGYSVSREKKESFPLTVTSAQKNPTAFYLCASSLLQGAVQPQHFGDGTRLSIL.

Concerning this clonotype itself: A read error is possible here, since a much larger clone lies one base away. The chain joins TRBV28 to TRBJ2-1, with D possibly being TRBD2 (6 bases). The end of the DNA fits TRBJ2-5 better, so the J call may be wrong. Germline V gives CDR1 MDHEN, CDR2 SYDVKM. The CDR3 sequence is 16 residues long. As DNA, the CDR3 is TGTGCCAGCAGCGGCCCCCGGGGGTGGTCTAGTGAGACCCAGTACTTC. Its translation: CASSGPRGWSSETQYF.

The rearrangement links TRBV30 to TRBJ2-3; TRBD2 agrees at 10 bases. The length of the CDR3 is 15 residues. V lost 2 bases to trimming and J lost 5 bases; unmatched junction nucleotides: 7. Germline values: CDR1 GTSNPN, CDR2 SVGIG (reference sequence). The CDR3 loop is CAWSSSGRGLDTQYF. In DNA form, the CDR3 reads TGTGCCTGGAGTTCCAGCGGGAGGGGATTAGATACGCAGTATTTT.

The chain has TRBV7-3 and TRBJ2-5; the match to TRBD1 covers 11 bases. Germline lookup yields CDR1 SGHTA and CDR2 FQGTGA. The CDR3 has 16 amino acids. The J segment lost 2 bases and the V segment lost 4 bases, leaving 6 bases of the junction unmatched. The CDR3 DNA sequence: TGTGCCAGCAGCTCCCGGACAGGGGGCAGGCAAGAGACCCAGTACTTC. It yields the protein CASSSRTGGRQETQYF.

The V gene is TRBV20-1, the J gene TRBJ2-3, with 8 bases aligning to TRBD1. Germline V gene data show CDR1 as DFQATT and CDR2 as SNEGSKA (reference sequence). Trimming cost V 5 bases and J 2 bases; bases outside gene matches: 12. CDR3 length: 16 amino acids. CDR3 nucleotides: TGCAGTGCTCTAGCCAGGACAGGGCAAATCACAGATACGCAGTATTTT. Translating gives CSALARTGQITDTQYF.

This clonotype turned up a few times. The CDR3 sequence: CASSPGEDDYGYTF. The CDR3 DNA follows: TGTGCCAGCTCACCGGGTGAAGACGACTATGGCTACACCTTC. The V and J genes are TRBV18 and TRBJ1-2; D gene ambiguous. CDR1 is KGHSH, CDR2 LQKENI, per germline. The germline V and J ends were trimmed by 3 bases and 3 bases, with 11 bases remaining between them. This CDR3 comprises 14 residues.

The chain joins TRBV19 to TRBJ1-5; weak D call: TRBD1 (6 bases). The germline V gene has CDR1 LNHDA and CDR2 SQIVND (reference sequence). This CDR3 spans 17 amino acids. V was shortened by 7 bases and J by 5 bases, with 24 bases between the two germline ends. The CDR3 protein is CASTRFGGESEYQPQHF. Written as DNA, the CDR3 is TGTGCCAGTACCCGGTTCGGGGGCGAGTCTGAATATCAGCCCCAGCATTTT.

The rearrangement uses TRBV30 and TRBJ1-2; D is unresolved. V lost 3 bases, J lost 5 bases, and 7 bases lay in between. Germline V lookup: CDR1 GTSNPN, CDR2 SVGIG (reference sequence). There are 11 residues in the CDR3. The CDR3, as DNA: TGTGCCTGGAGCCCCGGGTATGGCTACACCTTC. Protein: CAWSPGYGYTF.

V usage is TRBV27 and J usage is TRBJ2-5; 8 bases agree with TRBD2. The J segment lost 5 bases and the V segment lost 6 bases, leaving 11 bases of the junction unmatched. CDR3 length: 15 amino acids. Germline assignment: CDR1 MNHEY and CDR2 SMNVEV (reference sequence). The CDR3 nucleotides read TGTGCCAGCAGCTCATTAGCGGGAAAGGGGGAGACCCAGTACTTC. The encoded protein is CASSSLAGKGETQYF.